The present entry profiles one T cell receptor (beta chain) with its context. Measured with immunoSEQ multiplex PCR; TCRdb has only the in-frame clones, and not every one. In the table there are fewer than 350,000 clones, approximately 89% of which are singletons. The data were taken from a study of blood T cell repertoires in COVID-19. As for the study in general: T cells, B-cell-depleted T cells, or PBMCs supplied cDNA or gDNA.

Patients of the Seattle cohort, enrolled during active infection, were followed longitudinally. Per germline, CDR1 MNHEY and CDR2 SVGEGT. The germline V and J ends were trimmed by 3 bases and 5 bases, with 11 bases remaining between them. The CDR3 totals 14 residues. Sequencing was done on a sample of peripheral blood. V gene TRBV6-2 or TRBV6-3 combines with J gene TRBJ1-5, with D maybe TRBD1 (6 bases). The TCR comes from a woman aged 25 to 39 with COVID-19, enrolled during active disease. CDR3 region: CASSYGPGDQPQHF. In nucleotides, the CDR3 is TGTGCCAGCAGTTATGGGCCAGGGGATCAGCCCCAGCATTTT.